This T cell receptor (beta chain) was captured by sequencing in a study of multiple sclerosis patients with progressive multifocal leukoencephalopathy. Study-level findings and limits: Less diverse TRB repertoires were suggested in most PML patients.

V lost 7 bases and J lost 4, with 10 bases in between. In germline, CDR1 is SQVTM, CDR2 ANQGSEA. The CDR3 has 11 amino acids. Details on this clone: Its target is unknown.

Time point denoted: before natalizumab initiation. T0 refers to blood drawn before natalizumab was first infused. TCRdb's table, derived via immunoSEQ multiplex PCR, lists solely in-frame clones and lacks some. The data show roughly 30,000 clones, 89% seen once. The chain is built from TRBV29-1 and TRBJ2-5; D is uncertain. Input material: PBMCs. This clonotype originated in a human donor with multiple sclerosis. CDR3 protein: CSARFGETQYF. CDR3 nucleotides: TGCAGCGCCCGGTTTGGAGAGACCCAGTACTTC.